Listed here are 12 T cell receptor beta chains from one sample, sequenced in a study of HIV-infected patients and healthy controls. Roughly three months, about 14 weeks, into antiretroviral therapy, follow-up blood was collected. All unsorted peripheral T cells were captured because whole blood was used without fractionation. Reverse transcription used 500 to 550 ng RNA and constant-region primers for alpha and beta. Using multiplexing indices, alpha and beta chain libraries were generated apart by chain-specific third strand synthesis. Via MiXCR, TCRdb re-called the 5' RACE reads, giving one row per CDR3 protein. The repertoire holds about 14,000 distinct CDR3 sequences, with around 12% as singletons. The sequences come from blood, collected during antiretroviral therapy. These receptors were obtained from an adult with HIV infection. The donor label of this sample is uncertain.

This clonotype was seen at least ten times. The chain couples TRBV7-9 to TRBJ1-2; tentative D call: TRBD1 (6 bases). V lost 4 bases to trimming and J lost 3 bases, with 15 bases between them. Germline V gene lookup returns CDR1 SEHNR and CDR2 FQNEAQ (reference sequence). The CDR3 is 15 residues long. The CDR3 nucleotides are TGTGCCAGCAGCTCATACCTGACAGGAGACTATGGCTACACCTTC. Its protein is CASSSYLTGDYGYTF.

As concerns this clonotype: As the CDR3 is not closed by the conserved phenylalanine or tryptophan, this likely results from a read error. This chain joins TRBV20-1 and TRBJ2-7; D is undetermined. This CDR3 spans 15 amino acids. CDR1 DFQATT and CDR2 SNEGSKA come from the germline V gene (reference sequence). The germline V and J ends were trimmed by 3 bases and 3 bases, with 18 bases remaining between them. This CDR3 is CSASLILERNYEQYS. CDR3 bases: TGCAGTGCTAGTTTAATTTTGGAACGGAACTACGAGCAGTACTCC.

In its sample, this clonotype was seen many times. This CDR3 reads CSVGTEDNYGYTF. CDR3 nucleotide sequence: TGCAGCGTCGGAACAGAAGATAACTATGGCTACACCTTC. V gene TRBV29-1 combines with J gene TRBJ1-2; D not certain. The CDR3 runs to 13 residues. Germline CDR1 and CDR2: SQVTM and ANQGSEA. Trimming stripped 6 bases from V and 1 base from J, with 12 bases between.

The chain recombines TRBV4-1 with TRBJ2-1; TRBD2 matches at 11 bases. The CDR3 has 18 residues. V lost 1 base and J lost 0; bases outside the gene matches: 5. CDR1 is MGHRA and CDR2 is YSYEKL in the germline V gene. As DNA, the CDR3 is TGCGCCAGCAGCCAAGTGGGACTAGCGGTAAGCTCCTACAATGAGCAGTTCTTC. Amino acids: CASSQVGLAVSSYNEQFF.

This clonotype was detected once. A read error may be the cause here, since a much bigger clone is one base away. The CDR3 is CASRRPRDNYNEQFF. The CDR3 DNA reads as TGTGCCAGTAGACGGCCACGGGACAACTACAATGAGCAGTTCTTC. V and J are TRBV19 and TRBJ2-1; perhaps TRBD1 as D (6 bases). CDR1 LNHDA and CDR2 SQIVND come from the germline V gene (reference sequence). CDR3 length equals 15 residues. The ends were cut back, 6 bases at V and 3 bases at J, with 15 bases in the middle.

This clonotype occurred many times. The V gene is TRBV20-1, the J gene TRBJ1-5; D uncertain. Germline CDR1 reads DFQATT; CDR2 reads SNEGSKA (reference sequence). CDR3 length equals 15 residues. V was clipped by 4 bases and J by 9 bases, with 22 bases between them. The CDR3 nucleotides read TGCAGTGCTACCGGCGGCAGGAGTCTGAGCTGGCCCCAGCATTTT. This encodes CSATGGRSLSWPQHF.

This clonotype was observed at least ten times. The J gene is TRBJ2-7, the V gene TRBV5-1; D possibly uses TRBD1 or TRBD2 (5 bases each). This CDR3 is 14 amino acids long. Per germline, CDR1 SGHRS and CDR2 YFSETQ. The V and J ends lost 4 bases and 0 bases respectively, with 11 bases between them. This chain's CDR3 is CASSPGPSSYEQYF. In DNA form, the CDR3 reads TGCGCCAGCAGCCCGGGGCCGAGCTCCTACGAGCAGTACTTC.

The sample holds many counts of this clonotype. The V gene is TRBV7-8, the J gene TRBJ2-3, with D tentatively TRBD1 (6 bases). Looked up from germline, CDR1 is SGHVS and CDR2 is FQNEAQ. Trimming stripped 2 bases from V and 2 bases from J, with 8 bases between. This CDR3 contains 14 residues. The CDR3 loop is CASSLMGATDTQYF. The CDR3 DNA sequence: TGTGCCAGCAGCTTAATGGGGGCCACAGATACGCAGTATTTT.

J is TRBJ1-1 and V is TRBV6-6, with D possibly being TRBD1 (5 bases). Trimming removed 4 bases at V and 6 bases at J, with 12 bases between. This CDR3 spans 13 amino acids. The germline CDR1 and CDR2 sequences are MNHNY and SVGAGI (reference sequence). The CDR3 DNA follows: TGTGCCAGCAGTTCCCGGGCGGGGGCTGAAGCTTTCTTT. Translating it yields CASSSRAGAEAFF.

On this clonotype itself: A much larger clone is a single base away; this may be a read error. This rearrangement joins TRBV11-2 to TRBJ2-1; D is perhaps TRBD1 (6 bases). This CDR3 contains 16 residues. V was shortened by 3 bases and J by 7 bases, with 19 bases between the two germline ends. The germline gives CDR1 SGHAT, CDR2 FQNNGV. CDR3 DNA: TGTGCCAGCAGCTTCCTACTGAGGGGGAGACGGAATGAGCAGTTCTTC. Its translation: CASSFLLRGRRNEQFF.

This clonotype was counted ten times or more. The rearrangement links TRBV2 to TRBJ2-7; no clear D. V lost 5 bases and J 4 bases, leaving 15 bases between the germline ends. The CDR3 loop spans 14 amino acids. Germline CDR1 reads SNHLY; CDR2 reads FYNNEI. Written as DNA, the CDR3 is TGTGCCAGCAGTCCCTCGAGCCAAGCGTACGAGCAGTACTTC. Residues: CASSPSSQAYEQYF.

At least ten counts were recorded for this clonotype. This chain links TRBV20-1 with TRBJ2-3, with 9 nucleotides matching TRBD1. Germline trimming cut 3 bases from V and 2 bases from J; bases unmatched to any gene: 3. Germline lookup yields CDR1 DFQATT and CDR2 SNEGSKA (reference sequence). The CDR3 extends over 14 amino acids. The CDR3 protein is CSASGTGNTDTQYF. In DNA form, the CDR3 reads TGCAGTGCTAGTGGGACAGGGAACACAGATACGCAGTATTTT.